Listed below are T cell receptor beta chains from one sample, sequenced in a study of blood T cell repertoires in COVID-19. Some clones are missing from TCRdb's copy, which holds only in-frame ones; the method was immunoSEQ multiplex PCR. The data hold around 50,000 clones, with 90% observed a single time. The sequenced sample consisted of peripheral blood. These receptors originate from a human donor in a cohort sampled during active COVID-19. CDR3s include the opening cysteine and the closing phenylalanine or tryptophan. D genes are given only for firm matches. Some rows mark clone size as missing; the rest say once, few, many or name a class of expanded clone.

V	J	D	size	DNA	CDR3
TRBV9	TRBJ1-3	TRBD1	.	TGTGCCAGCAGCGCCACCGGGACAGGGAGCTCTGGAAACACCATATATTTT	CASSATGTGSSGNTIYF
TRBV19	TRBJ1-5	.	.	TGTGCCAGTAGTACTCCCCGGCGGGGGGACAATCAGCCCCAGCATTTT	CASSTPRRGDNQPQHF
TRBV19	TRBJ1-1	TRBD1	.	TGTGCCAGTAGTAACAGGGGGCGCCTGAACACTGAAGCTTTCTTT	CASSNRGRLNTEAFF
TRBV10-2	TRBJ1-2	.	.	TGCGCCAGCAGTGAGGTTTGGCAGTACAATGGCTACACCTTC	CASSEVWQYNGYTF
TRBV5-1	TRBJ2-7	TRBD2	.	TGCGCCAGCAGCTTTGGCGGGAGAACCGAGCAGTACTTC	CASSFGGRTEQYF
TRBV20-1	TRBJ1-1	TRBD1	.	TGCAGTGCTAGTTCGGGACAGTTCGGTGAAGCTTTCTTT	CSASSGQFGEAFF
TRBV18	TRBJ2-5	.	.	TGTGCCAGCTCACCACGGAGAGCGGAGCTCCAAGAGACCCAGTACTTC	CASSPRRAELQETQYF
TRBV18	TRBJ2-5	TRBD1	.	TGTGCCAGCTCACCGGGACAGCAAGAGACCCAGTACTTC	CASSPGQQETQYF
TRBV4-1	TRBJ2-7	TRBD2	once	TGCGCCAGCAGCCCGGGACTAGCGGGAGGTAAGGGGAGTGAGCAGTACTTC	CASSPGLAGGKGSEQYF
TRBV28	TRBJ1-2	.	.	TGTGCCAGCAGTTTATCCGACAGTGTCCGCACCTTC	CASSLSDSVRTF
TRBV6-2/TRBV6-3	TRBJ2-3	TRBD2	.	TGTGCCAGCAGTTACTTGGGACTAGAGTTCGCAGATACGCAGTATTTT	CASSYLGLEFADTQYF
TRBV4-1	TRBJ1-1	TRBD1	medium-sized	TGCGCCAGCAGCCCTACCCGACAGGGTCTTATAATGAACACTGAAGCTTTCTTT	CASSPTRQGLIMNTEAFF
TRBV20-1	TRBJ2-3	TRBD2	.	TGCAGTGCTAGTTTTCCGGGACTACAACCGCAGTATTTT	CSASFPGLQPQYF
TRBV5-1	TRBJ1-4	.	.	TGCGCCAGCAGCCGGGCGGGGGGCGGAACTAATGAAAAACTGTTTTTT	CASSRAGGGTNEKLFF
TRBV10-2	TRBJ1-1	.	.	TGCGCCAGCAGGGGGGGGCAGGGCGGCTCGAACACTGAAGCTTTCTTT	CASRGGQGGSNTEAFF
TRBV24-1	TRBJ2-7	TRBD2	.	TGTGCCACCAGTGACGCGACTAGCGGGAGCAACGAGCAGTACTTC	CATSDATSGSNEQYF
TRBV19	TRBJ2-1	TRBD2	.	TGTGCCAGTAGTACCCTAGCGGGAGGGCTGGATGAGCAGTTCTTC	CASSTLAGGLDEQFF
TRBV11-2	TRBJ1-1	.	.	TGTGCCAGCAGCACTCGGGGGGGCCTTGCGGCTGAAGCTTTCTTT	CASSTRGGLAAEAFF
TRBV7-9	TRBJ1-1	.	.	TGTGCCAGCAGCTTAGGAGGCAAGCCTGAAGCTTTCTTT	CASSLGGKPEAFF
TRBV11-2	TRBJ1-2	TRBD1	.	TGTGCCAGCAGCTTAGATCTGGTAGGGACAGGACTCGGCTATGGCTACACCTTC	CASSLDLVGTGLGYGYTF
TRBV2	TRBJ2-2	.	.	TGTGCCAGCAGTGAAGCGGCAGGGCCCACCGGGGAGCTGTTTTTT	CASSEAAGPTGELFF
TRBV19	TRBJ1-2	TRBD1	.	TGTGCCAGTAGTAGTCGGGACAGGGGCCCAAGGAGCTATGGCTACACCTTC	CASSSRDRGPRSYGYTF
TRBV30	TRBJ1-1	.	.	TGTGCCTGGAGTAAGGGGTCTTTTAACACTGAAGCTTTCTTT	CAWSKGSFNTEAFF
TRBV6-2/TRBV6-3	TRBJ2-7	.	.	TGTGCCAGCAGTTACATGACTAGGGGGCCCTACGAGCAGTACTTC	CASSYMTRGPYEQYF
TRBV5-1	TRBJ2-7	.	few	TGCGCCAGCAGCTTGACGAGCTCCTACGAGCAGTACTTC	CASSLTSSYEQYF